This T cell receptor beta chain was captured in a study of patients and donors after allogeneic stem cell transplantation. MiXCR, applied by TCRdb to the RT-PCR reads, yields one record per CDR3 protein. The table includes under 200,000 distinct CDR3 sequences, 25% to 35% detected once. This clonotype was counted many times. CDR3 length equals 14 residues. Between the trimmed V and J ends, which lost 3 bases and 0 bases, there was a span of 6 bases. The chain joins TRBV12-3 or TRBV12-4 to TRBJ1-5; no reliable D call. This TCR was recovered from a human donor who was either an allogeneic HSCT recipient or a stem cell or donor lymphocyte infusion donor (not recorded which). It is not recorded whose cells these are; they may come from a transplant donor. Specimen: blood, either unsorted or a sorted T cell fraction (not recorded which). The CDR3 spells CASSFGNSNQPQHF. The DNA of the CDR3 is TGTGCCAGCAGTTTTGGGAATAGCAATCAGCCCCAGCATTTT.